A single sample gave rise to the 3 T cell receptor beta chains below, sequenced in a study of vaccination effects on CD4 cells after COVID-19. Sequencing followed a ViraFEST assay step that expanded antigen-specific CD4+ T cells with viral peptide pools. The culture ran for roughly ten days before CD4+ T cells were isolated. No vaccinee had earlier SARS-CoV-2 infection, and nucleocapsid antibodies were negative. No antigens are known for them. Sequencing was performed with immunoSEQ multiplex PCR; in TCRdb, only in-frame clones are kept and a portion is missing. The table has around 21,000 clones, 65% to 80% seen once; the top ten hold around 10%. The sequenced sample was CD4+ T cells from PBMCs cultured with HCoV-NL63 spike peptides, obtained before COVID-19 vaccination. The receptor set was obtained from a human donor who received a COVID-19 vaccine.

The chain recombines TRBV2 with TRBJ1-1; a possible D gene is TRBD1 (6 bases). This CDR3 has 14 residues. V was clipped by 9 bases and J by 0 bases, with 14 bases between them. Germline V gene sequence: CDR1 SNHLY, CDR2 FYNNEI. CDR3 protein: CASTITGLNTEAFF. CDR3 bases: TGTGCCAGTACGATTACAGGGCTGAACACTGAAGCTTTCTTT.

J is TRBJ1-4 and V is TRBV5-1; 9 nucleotides match TRBD1. The J segment lost 8 bases and the V segment lost 0 bases, leaving 11 bases of the junction unmatched. This CDR3 has 17 residues. In germline, CDR1 is SGHRS, CDR2 YFSETQ. The chain's CDR3 is CASSLAGTGFGGEKLFF. CDR3 in DNA: TGCGCCAGCAGCTTGGCCGGGACAGGGTTTGGAGGGGAAAAACTGTTTTTT.

This rearrangement joins TRBV7-2 to TRBJ1-5; possible D gene TRBD1, 5 bases. V lost 0 bases and J lost 3, with 9 bases in between. This CDR3 is built from 15 residues. CDR1 is SGHTA, CDR2 FQGNSA, per germline. CDR3 in DNA: TGTGCCAGCAGCTTAGCGGGACGGATCAATCAGCCCCAGCATTTT. Its translation is CASSLAGRINQPQHF.